The TCR beta chain under discussion was sequenced for a study of CD8 T cells in ankylosing spondylitis. Whole-study results and caveats: In the blood and synovial fluid of reactive arthritis, some motif variants had been previously reported. Clones linked to disease were reported to show significant enrichment in matched ankylosing spondylitis synovial fluid.

The V end lost 3 bases, the J end lost 3 bases, and 14 bases lay between the germline ends. CDR3 size: 16 residues. Quantitative molecular-barcoded 5'-RACE generated the TCR beta libraries. TCRdb reanalysed the 5' RACE reads using MiXCR and keeps one entry per CDR3 protein. The data contain around 150,000 distinct CDR3 sequences, more than 40% of them singletons. Regarding this clonotype: Its antigen is unknown.

This chain links TRBV12-3 or TRBV12-4 with TRBJ2-2; D call uncertain. The clonotype was recovered from a male donor with ankylosing spondylitis. The sequenced material came from synovial fluid, either unsorted or a sorted T cell fraction (not recorded which). As DNA, the CDR3 is TGTGCCAGCAGTTTTTGGGGTGGGCGTTACACCGGGGAGCTGTTTTTT. This gives the protein CASSFWGGRYTGELFF.